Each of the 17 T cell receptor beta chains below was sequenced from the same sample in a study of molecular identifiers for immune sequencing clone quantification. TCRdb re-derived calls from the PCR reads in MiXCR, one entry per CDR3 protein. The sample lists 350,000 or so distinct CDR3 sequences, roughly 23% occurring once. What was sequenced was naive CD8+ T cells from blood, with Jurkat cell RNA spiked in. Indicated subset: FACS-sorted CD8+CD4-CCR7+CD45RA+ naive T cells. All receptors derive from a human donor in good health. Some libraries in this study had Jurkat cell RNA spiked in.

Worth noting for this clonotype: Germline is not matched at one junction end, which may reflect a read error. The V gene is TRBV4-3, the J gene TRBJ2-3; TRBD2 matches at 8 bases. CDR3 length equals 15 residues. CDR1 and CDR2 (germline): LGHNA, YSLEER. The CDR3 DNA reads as TGCGCCGGCAGCCCGGGACTGTCTAGCGGGGATACGCAGTATTTT. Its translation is CAGSPGLSSGDTQYF.

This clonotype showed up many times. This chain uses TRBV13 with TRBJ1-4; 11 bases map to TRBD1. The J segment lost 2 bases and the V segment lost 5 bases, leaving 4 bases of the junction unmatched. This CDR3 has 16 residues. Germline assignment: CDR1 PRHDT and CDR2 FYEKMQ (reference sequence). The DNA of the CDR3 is TGTGCCAGCAGCATGGGACAGGGGGTTACTAATGAAAAACTGTTTTTT. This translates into CASSMGQGVTNEKLFF.

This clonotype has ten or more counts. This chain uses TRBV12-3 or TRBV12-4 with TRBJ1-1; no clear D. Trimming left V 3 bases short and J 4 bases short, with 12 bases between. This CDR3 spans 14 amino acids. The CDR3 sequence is CASSLSRTGTEAFF. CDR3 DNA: TGTGCCAGCAGTTTGTCTCGGACTGGCACTGAAGCTTTCTTT.

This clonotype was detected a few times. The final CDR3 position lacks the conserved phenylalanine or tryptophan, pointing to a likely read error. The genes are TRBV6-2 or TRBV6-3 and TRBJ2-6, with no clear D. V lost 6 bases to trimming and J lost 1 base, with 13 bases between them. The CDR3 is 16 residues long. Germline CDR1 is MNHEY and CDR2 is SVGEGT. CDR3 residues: CASRWKGMSGANVLTL. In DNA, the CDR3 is TGTGCCAGCAGATGGAAAGGGATGTCTGGGGCCAACGTCCTGACTCTC.

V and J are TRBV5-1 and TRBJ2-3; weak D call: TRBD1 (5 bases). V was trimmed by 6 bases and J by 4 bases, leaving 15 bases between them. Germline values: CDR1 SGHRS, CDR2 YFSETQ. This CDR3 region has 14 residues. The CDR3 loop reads CASTTWGAPDTQYF. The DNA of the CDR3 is TGCGCCAGCACCACTTGGGGCGCCCCAGATACGCAGTATTTT.

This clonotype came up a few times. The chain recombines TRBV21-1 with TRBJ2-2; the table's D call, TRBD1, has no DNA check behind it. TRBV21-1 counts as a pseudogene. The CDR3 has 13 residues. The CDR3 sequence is CASSKGPPDELFF. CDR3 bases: TGTGCCAGCAGCAAAGGGCCCCCCGACGAGCTGTTTTTT.

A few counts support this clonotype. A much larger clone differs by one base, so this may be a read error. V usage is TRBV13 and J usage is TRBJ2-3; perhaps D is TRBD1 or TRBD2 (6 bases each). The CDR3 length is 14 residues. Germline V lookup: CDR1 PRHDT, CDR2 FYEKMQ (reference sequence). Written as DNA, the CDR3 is TGTGCTTCCTCCGGGGGCTCAAGCGCAGATACGCAGTATTTT. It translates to CASSGGSSADTQYF.

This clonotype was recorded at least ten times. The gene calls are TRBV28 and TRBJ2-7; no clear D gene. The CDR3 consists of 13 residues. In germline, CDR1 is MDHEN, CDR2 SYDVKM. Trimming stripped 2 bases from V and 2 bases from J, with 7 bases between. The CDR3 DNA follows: TGTGCCAGCAGTTTAGAGAGCACCTACGAGCAGTACTTC. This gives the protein CASSLESTYEQYF.

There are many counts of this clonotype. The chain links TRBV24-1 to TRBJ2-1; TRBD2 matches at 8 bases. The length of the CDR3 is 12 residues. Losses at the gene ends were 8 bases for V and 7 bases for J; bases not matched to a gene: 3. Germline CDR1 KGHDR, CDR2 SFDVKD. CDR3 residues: CATTGGENEQFF. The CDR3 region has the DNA TGTGCCACCACCGGGGGGGAAAATGAGCAGTTCTTC.

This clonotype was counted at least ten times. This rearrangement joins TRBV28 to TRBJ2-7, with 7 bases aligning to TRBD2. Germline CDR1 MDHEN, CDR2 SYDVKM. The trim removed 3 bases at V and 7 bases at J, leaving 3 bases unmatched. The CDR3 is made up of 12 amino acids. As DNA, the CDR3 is TGTGCCAGCAGTTTGGAGGGAGGGGAGCAGTACTTC. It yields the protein CASSLEGGEQYF.

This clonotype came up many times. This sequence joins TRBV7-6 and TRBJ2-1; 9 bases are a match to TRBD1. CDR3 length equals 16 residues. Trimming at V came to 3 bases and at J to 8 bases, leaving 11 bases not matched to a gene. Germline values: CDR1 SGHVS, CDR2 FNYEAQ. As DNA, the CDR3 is TGTGCCAGCAGCTTCGAACCGGGACAGGGAGCGTATGAGCAGTTCTTC. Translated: CASSFEPGQGAYEQFF.

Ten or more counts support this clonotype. CDR3 region: CATSGPRVAAGQETQYF. The CDR3 region has the DNA TGTGCCACCAGTGGCCCTAGGGTTGCTGCGGGCCAAGAGACCCAGTACTTC. V usage is TRBV24-1 and J usage is TRBJ2-5; possibly TRBD2 for D (5 bases). The CDR3 spans 17 residues. From germline, CDR1 is KGHDR and CDR2 SFDVKD. Deletions cut 5 bases from V and 1 base from J, with 19 bases between.

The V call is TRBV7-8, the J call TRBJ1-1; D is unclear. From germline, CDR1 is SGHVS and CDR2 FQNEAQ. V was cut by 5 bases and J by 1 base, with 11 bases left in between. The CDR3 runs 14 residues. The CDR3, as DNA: TGTGCCAGCAGCGCACATCAGGCGAACACTGAAGCTTTCTTT. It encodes CASSAHQANTEAFF.

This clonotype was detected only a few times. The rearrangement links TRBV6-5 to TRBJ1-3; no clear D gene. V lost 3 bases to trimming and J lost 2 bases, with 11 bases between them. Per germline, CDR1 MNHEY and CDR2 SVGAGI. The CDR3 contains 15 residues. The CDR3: CASSYGSGAGNTIYF. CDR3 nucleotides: TGTGCCAGCAGTTATGGGAGTGGCGCTGGAAACACCATATATTTT.

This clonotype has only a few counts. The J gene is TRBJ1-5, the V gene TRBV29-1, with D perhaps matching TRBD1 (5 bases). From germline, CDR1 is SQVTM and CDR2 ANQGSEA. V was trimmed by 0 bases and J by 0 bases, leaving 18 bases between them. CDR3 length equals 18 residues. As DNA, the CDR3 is TGCAGCGTTGAAGATCTCAGGGAGGCCCTTTCTAGCAATCAGCCCCAGCATTTT. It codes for CSVEDLREALSSNQPQHF. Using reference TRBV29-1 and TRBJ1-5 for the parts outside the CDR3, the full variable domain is SAVISQKPSRDICQRGTSLTIQCQVDSQVTMMFWYRQQPGQSLTLIATANQGSEATYESGFVIDKFPISRPNLTFSTLTVSNMSPEDSSIYLCSVEDLREALSSNQPQHFGDGTRLSIL.

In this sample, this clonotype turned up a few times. CDR3 sequence: CSVEGLPDAQYF. The CDR3 DNA reads as TGCAGCGTTGAGGGCCTTCCGGATGCGCAGTATTTT. The genes are TRBV29-1 and TRBJ2-3; no clear D gene. The V gene lost 3 bases and the J gene lost 10 bases, with 14 bases spanning the gap. Germline lookup yields CDR1 SQVTM and CDR2 ANQGSEA. This CDR3 has 12 residues.

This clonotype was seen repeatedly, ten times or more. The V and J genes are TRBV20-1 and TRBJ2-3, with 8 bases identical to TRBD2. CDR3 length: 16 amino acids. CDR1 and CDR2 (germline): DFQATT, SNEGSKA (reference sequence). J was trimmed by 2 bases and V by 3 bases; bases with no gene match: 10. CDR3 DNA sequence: TGCAGTGCTAGGATCGGGGGGGAGGGATTCACAGATACGCAGTATTTT. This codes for CSARIGGEGFTDTQYF.